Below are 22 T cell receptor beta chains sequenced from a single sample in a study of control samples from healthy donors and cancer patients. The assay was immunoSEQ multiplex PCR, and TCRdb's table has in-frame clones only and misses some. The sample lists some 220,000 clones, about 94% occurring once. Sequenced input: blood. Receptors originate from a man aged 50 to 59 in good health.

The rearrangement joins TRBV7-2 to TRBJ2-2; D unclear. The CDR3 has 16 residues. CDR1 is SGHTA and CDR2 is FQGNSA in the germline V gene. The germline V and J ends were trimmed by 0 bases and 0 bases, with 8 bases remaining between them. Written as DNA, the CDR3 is TGTGCCAGCAGCTTAGCTCTGGGATCGAACACCGGGGAGCTGTTTTTT. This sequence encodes CASSLALGSNTGELFF.

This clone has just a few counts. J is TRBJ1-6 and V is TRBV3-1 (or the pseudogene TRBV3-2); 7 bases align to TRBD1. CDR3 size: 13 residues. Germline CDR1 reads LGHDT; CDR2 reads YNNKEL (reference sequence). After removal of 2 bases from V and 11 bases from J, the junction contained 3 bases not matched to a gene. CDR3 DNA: TGTGCCAGCAGCCAAACTGGACAGGCACCCCTCCACTTT. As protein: CASSQTGQAPLHF.

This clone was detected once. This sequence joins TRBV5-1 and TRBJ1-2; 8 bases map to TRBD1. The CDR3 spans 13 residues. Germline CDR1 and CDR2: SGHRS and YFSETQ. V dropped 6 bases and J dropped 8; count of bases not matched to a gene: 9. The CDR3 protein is CASTLQGASGYTF. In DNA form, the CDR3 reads TGCGCCAGCACCCTCCAGGGGGCATCCGGCTACACCTTC.

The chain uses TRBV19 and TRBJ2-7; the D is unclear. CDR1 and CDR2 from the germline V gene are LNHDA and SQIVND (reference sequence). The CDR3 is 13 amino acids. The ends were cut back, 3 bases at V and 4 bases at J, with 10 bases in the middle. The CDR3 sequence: CASSIGLKYEQYV. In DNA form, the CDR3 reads TGTGCCAGTAGTATCGGGCTGAAGTACGAGCAGTACGTC.

The CDR3 nucleotides are TGTGCCAGCAGTCGACAGGGGGCGGCCACAGATACGCAGTATTTT. This translates into CASSRQGAATDTQYF. V is TRBV2 and J is TRBJ2-3, with 10 bases matching TRBD1. Per germline, CDR1 SNHLY and CDR2 FYNNEI. V gave up 5 bases and J gave up 2 bases; unmatched junction bases: 4. The CDR3 extends over 15 amino acids.

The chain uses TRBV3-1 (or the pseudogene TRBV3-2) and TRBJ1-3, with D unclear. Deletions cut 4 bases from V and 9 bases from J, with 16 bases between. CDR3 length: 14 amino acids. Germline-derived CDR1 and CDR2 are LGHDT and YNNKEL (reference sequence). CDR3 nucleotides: TGTGCCAGCAGCCTCCCTCCTCCCGCCTCCACCATATATTTT. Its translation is CASSLPPPASTIYF.

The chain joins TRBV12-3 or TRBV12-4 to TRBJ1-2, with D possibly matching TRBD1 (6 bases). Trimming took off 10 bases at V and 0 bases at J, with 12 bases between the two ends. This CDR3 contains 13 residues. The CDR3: CATSGGPNYGYTF. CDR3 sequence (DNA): TGTGCCACCTCGGGGGGGCCTAACTATGGCTACACCTTC.

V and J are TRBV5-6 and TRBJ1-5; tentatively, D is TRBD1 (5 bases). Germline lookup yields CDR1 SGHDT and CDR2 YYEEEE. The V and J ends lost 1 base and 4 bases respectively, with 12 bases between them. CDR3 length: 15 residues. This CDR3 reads CASSLNQRGNQPQHF. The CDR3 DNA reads TGTGCCAGCAGCTTGAATCAGCGGGGGAATCAGCCCCAGCATTTT.

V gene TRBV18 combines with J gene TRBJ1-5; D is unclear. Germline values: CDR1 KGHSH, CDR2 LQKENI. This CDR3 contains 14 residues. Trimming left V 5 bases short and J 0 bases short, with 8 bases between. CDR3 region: CASSELDSNQPQHF. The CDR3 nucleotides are TGTGCCAGCTCAGAATTGGATAGCAATCAGCCCCAGCATTTT.

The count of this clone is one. The CDR3 region has the DNA TGTGCCAGCGGCCTAGCCAAAAACATTCAGTACTTC. Protein: CASGLAKNIQYF. The V call is TRBV7-2, the J call TRBJ2-4, with D hard to call. Looked up from germline, CDR1 is SGHTA and CDR2 is FQGNSA. The CDR3 has 12 amino acids. V shed 8 bases and J shed 0 bases, with 5 bases lying between them.

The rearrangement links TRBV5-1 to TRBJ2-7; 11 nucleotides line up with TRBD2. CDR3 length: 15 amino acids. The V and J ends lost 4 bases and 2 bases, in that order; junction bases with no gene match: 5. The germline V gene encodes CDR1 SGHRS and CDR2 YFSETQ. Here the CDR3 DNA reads TGCGCCAGCAGCCCCCAACTAGCGGGAGCCTACGAGCAGTACTTC. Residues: CASSPQLAGAYEQYF.

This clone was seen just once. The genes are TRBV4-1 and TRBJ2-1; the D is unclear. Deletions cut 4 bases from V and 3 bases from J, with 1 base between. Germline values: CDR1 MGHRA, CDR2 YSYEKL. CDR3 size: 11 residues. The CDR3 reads CASSLYNEQFF. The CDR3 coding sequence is TGCGCCAGCAGCCTCTACAATGAGCAGTTCTTC.

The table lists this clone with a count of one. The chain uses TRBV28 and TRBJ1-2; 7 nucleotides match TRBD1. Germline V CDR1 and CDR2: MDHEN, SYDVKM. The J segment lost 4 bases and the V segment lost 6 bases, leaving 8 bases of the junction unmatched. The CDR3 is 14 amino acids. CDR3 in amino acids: CASSPATGAYGYTF. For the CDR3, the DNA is TGTGCCAGCAGCCCCGCTACAGGGGCCTATGGCTACACCTTC.

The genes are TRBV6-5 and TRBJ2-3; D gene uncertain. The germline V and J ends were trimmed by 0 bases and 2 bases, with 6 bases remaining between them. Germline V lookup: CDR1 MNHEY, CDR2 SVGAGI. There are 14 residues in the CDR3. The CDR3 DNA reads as TGTGCCAGCAGTTACTCCACCGCCACAGATACGCAGTATTTT. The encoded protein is CASSYSTATDTQYF.

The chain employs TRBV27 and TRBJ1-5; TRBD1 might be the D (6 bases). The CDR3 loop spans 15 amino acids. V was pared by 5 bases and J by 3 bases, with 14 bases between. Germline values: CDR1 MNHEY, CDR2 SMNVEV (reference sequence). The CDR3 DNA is TGTGCCAGCAGTCCGGACAGAAATTACAATCAGCCCCAGCATTTT. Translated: CASSPDRNYNQPQHF.

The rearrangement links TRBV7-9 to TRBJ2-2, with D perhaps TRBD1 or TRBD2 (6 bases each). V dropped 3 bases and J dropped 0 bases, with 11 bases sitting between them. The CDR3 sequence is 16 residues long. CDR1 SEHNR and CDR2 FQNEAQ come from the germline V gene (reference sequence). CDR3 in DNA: TGTGCCAGCAGCTTTACGGGGGCTTCGAACACCGGGGAGCTGTTTTTT. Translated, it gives CASSFTGASNTGELFF. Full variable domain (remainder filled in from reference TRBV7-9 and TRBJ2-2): DTGVSQNPRHKITKRGQNVTFRCDPISEHNRLYWYRQTLGQGPEFLTYFQNEAQLEKSRLLSDRFSAERPKGSFSTLEIQRTEQGDSAMYLCASSFTGASNTGELFFGEGSRLTVL.

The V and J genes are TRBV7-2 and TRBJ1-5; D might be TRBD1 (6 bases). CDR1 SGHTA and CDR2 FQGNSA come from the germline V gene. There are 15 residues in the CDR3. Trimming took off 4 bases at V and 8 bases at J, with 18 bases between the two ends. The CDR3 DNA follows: TGTGCCAGCAGCTCGACGGGGGGCGAGGTTGAGCCCCAGCATTTT. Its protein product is CASSSTGGEVEPQHF.

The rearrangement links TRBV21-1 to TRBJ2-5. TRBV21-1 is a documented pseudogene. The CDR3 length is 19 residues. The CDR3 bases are TGTGCCAGCAGCAAGCGGAATGGACGGGACCGAACCTGGCAAGAGACCCAGTACTTC. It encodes CASSKRNGRDRTWQETQYF.

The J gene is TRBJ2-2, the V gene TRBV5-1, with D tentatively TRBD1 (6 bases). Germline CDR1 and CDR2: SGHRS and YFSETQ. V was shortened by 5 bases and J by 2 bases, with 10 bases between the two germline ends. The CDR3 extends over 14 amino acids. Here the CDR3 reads CASSGQINTGELFF. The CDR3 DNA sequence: TGCGCCAGCAGTGGACAGATTAACACCGGGGAGCTGTTTTTT. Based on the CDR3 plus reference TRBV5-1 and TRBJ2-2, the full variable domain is KAGVTQTPRYLIKTRGQQVTLSCSPISGHRSVSWYQQTPGQGLQFLFEYFSETQRNKGNFPGRFSGRQFSNSRSEMNVSTLELGDSALYLCASSGQINTGELFFGEGSRLTVL.

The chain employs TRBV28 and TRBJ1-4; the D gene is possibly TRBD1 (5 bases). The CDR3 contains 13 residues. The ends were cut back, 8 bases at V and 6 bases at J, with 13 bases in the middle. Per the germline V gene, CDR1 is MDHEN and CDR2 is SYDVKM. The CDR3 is CASHRSMDEKLFF. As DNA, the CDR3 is TGTGCCAGCCACAGGTCCATGGATGAAAAACTGTTTTTT.

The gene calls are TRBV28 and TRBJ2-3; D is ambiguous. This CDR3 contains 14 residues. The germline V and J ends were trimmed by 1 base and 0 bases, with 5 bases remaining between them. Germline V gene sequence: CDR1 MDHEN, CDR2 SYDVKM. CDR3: CASSLFGSTDTQYF. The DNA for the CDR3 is TGTGCCAGCAGTTTATTTGGTAGCACAGATACGCAGTATTTT.

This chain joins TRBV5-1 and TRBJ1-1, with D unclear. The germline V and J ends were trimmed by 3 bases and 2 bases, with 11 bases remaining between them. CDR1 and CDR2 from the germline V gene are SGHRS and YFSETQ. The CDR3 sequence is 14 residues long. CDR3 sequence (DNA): TGCGCCAGCAGCTCTTTCGGGATTAACACTGAAGCTTTCTTT. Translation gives CASSSFGINTEAFF.